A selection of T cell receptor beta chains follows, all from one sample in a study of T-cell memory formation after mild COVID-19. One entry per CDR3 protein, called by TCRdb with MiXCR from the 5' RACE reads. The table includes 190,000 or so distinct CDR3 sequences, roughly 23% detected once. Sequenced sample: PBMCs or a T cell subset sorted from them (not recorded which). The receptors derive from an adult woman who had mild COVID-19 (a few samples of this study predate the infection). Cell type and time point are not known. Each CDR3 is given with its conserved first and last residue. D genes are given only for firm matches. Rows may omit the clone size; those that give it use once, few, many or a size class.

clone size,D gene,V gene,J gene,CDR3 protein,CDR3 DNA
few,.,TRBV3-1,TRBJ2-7,CASSQEEAYEQYF,TGTGCCAGCAGCCAAGAGGAGGCCTACGAGCAGTACTTC
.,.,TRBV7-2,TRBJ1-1,CASNGWGIDTEAFF,TGTGCCAGCAACGGGTGGGGGATAGACACTGAAGCTTTCTTT
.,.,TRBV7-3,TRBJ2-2,CASSLGQAGALTGELFF,TGTGCCAGCAGCTTAGGACAGGCGGGAGCCCTCACCGGGGAGCTGTTTTTT
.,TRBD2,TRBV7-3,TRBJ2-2,CASSLPREDYTGELFF,TGTGCCAGCAGCCTGCCCCGGGAGGACTACACCGGGGAGCTGTTTTTT
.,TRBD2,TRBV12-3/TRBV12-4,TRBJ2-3,CASSPFAGGPRDTQYF,TGTGCCAGCAGTCCTTTTGCGGGGGGCCCCAGGGATACGCAGTATTTT
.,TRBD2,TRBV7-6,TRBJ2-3,CASSLLTSGGSTDTQYF,TGTGCCAGCAGCTTACTGACTAGCGGGGGAAGCACAGATACGCAGTATTTT
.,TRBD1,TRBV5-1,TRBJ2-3,CASSAGTGGTDTQYF,TGCGCCAGCAGCGCCGGGACAGGGGGCACCGATACGCAGTATTTT
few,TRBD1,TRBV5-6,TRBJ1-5,CASSQQGASQPQHF,TGTGCCAGCAGCCAACAGGGGGCTTCTCAGCCCCAGCATTTT
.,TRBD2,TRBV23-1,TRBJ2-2,CASSPRGLDTGELFF,TGCGCCAGCAGTCCCCGGGGACTAGACACCGGGGAGCTGTTTTTT
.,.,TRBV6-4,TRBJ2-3,CASSVPRRKASASTDTQYF,TGTGCCAGCAGTGTACCCCGAAGGAAGGCCTCCGCAAGCACAGATACGCAGTATTTT
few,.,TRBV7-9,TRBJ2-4,CASSLNPTMSKNIQYF,TGTGCCAGCAGCCTCAACCCCACCATGTCCAAAAACATTCAGTACTTC
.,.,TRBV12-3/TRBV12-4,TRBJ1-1,CASSITEYTEAFF,TGTGCCAGCAGCATCACAGAATACACTGAAGCTTTCTTT
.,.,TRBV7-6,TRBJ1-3,CASSLQTGNTIYF,TGTGCCAGCAGCTTACAGACTGGAAACACCATATATTTT
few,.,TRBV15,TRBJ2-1,CATSRVGNEQFF,TGTGCCACCAGCAGAGTGGGCAATGAGCAGTTCTTC
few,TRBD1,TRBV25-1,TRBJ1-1,CASSDLQGTAEAFF,TGTGCCAGCAGTGACCTACAGGGGACCGCTGAAGCTTTCTTT
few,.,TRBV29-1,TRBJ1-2,CSAQDRFYGYTF,TGCAGCGCCCAAGACAGATTCTATGGCTACACCTTC
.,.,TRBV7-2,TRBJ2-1,CASSPDPSSYNEQFF,TGTGCCAGCAGCCCCGACCCGAGCTCCTACAATGAGCAGTTCTTC
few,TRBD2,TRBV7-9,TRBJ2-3,CASSLGLAETDTQYF,TGTGCCAGCAGCTTAGGACTAGCGGAGACAGATACGCAGTATTTT
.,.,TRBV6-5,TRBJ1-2,CASSDRRDGYTF,TGTGCCAGCAGCGATCGGAGGGATGGCTACACCTTC
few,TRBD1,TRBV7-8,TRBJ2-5,CASSSDRGEETQYF,TGTGCCAGCAGCTCAGACAGGGGGGAAGAGACCCAGTACTTC
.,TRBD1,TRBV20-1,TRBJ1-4,CSAKRQGATNEKLFF,TGCAGTGCTAAAAGACAGGGAGCAACTAATGAAAAACTGTTTTTT
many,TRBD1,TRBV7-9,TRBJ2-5,CASSTRTGTAETQYF,TGTGCCAGCAGCACCCGGACAGGAACAGCAGAGACCCAGTACTTC
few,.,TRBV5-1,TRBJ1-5,CASSPLGGGNQPQHF,TGCGCCAGCAGCCCGTTGGGGGGGGGTAATCAGCCCCAGCATTTT
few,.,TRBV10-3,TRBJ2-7,CAIVGRDRSYEQYF,TGTGCCATCGTTGGTCGGGATCGGTCCTACGAGCAGTACTTC
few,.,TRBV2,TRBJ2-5,CASRERGGRAWQETQYF,TGTGCCAGCAGGGAAAGAGGCGGCAGGGCTTGGCAAGAGACCCAGTACTTC
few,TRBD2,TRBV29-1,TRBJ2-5,CSDGLAGKETQYF,TGCAGCGACGGACTAGCGGGAAAAGAGACCCAGTACTTC
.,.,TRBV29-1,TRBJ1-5,CSVAEGVGQPQHF,TGCAGCGTTGCAGAGGGGGTGGGACAGCCCCAGCATTTT
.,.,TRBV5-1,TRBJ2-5,CASGGTDQETQYF,TGCGCCAGCGGCGGGACTGACCAAGAGACCCAGTACTTC
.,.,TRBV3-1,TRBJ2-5,CASSQEIGLQETQYF,TGTGCCAGCAGCCAAGAGATAGGACTACAAGAGACCCAGTACTTC
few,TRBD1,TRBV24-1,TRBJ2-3,CATSEKPGTEGTDTQYF,TGTGCCACCAGTGAAAAACCCGGGACAGAGGGTACAGATACGCAGTATTTT
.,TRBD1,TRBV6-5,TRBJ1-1,CASSKTGVGTEAFF,TGTGCCAGCAGCAAAACAGGGGTCGGAACTGAAGCTTTCTTT
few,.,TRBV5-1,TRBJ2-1,CASIPGSSYNEQFF,TGCGCCAGCATCCCGGGGAGCTCCTACAATGAGCAGTTCTTC
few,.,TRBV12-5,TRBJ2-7,CASGLVPDYEQYF,TGTGCTAGTGGTTTGGTACCAGATTACGAGCAGTACTTC
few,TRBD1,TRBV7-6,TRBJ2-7,CASSAQGNSYEQYF,TGTGCCAGCAGCGCACAGGGGAACTCCTACGAGCAGTACTTC
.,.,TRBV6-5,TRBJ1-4,CASSYSSEYEKLFF,TGTGCCAGCAGTTACTCTAGCGAATACGAAAAACTGTTTTTT
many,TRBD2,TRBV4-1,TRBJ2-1,CASSQAGGFNEQFF,TGCGCCAGCAGCCAAGCGGGGGGGTTCAATGAGCAGTTCTTC
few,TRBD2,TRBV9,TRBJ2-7,CASSPAGGPYEQYF,TGTGCCAGCAGCCCAGCGGGAGGGCCCTACGAGCAGTACTTC